This T cell receptor (beta chain) is drawn from a study of CD4 T cells in relation to SARS-CoV-2 and coronaviruses. The overall study: PBMCs were cultured with antigen for about eleven days before TCR beta sequencing. Crossreactive spike epitopes shared across donors were mapped to their HLA restriction.

Germline loops: CDR1 SGHVS, CDR2 FNYEAQ. This CDR3 region has 17 residues. Trimming took 3 bases from V and 0 from J, leaving 15 bases between them. Before the COVID-19 pandemic, during about 2011-2019, CD4+ T cells were taken from unexposed donors. The cells were cultured for less than twelve days before CD4+ T cells were isolated. As cell numbers allowed, unexposed-donor CD4+ T cells faced SARS-CoV-2 S/N and four cold-coronavirus spikes. Sequencing used immunoSEQ multiplex PCR; TCRdb keeps in-frame clones, though not all of them. The profile shows more than 20,000 clones, roughly 80% of them singletons. Worth noting for this clone: The antigen is unknown.

This sequence originates from a human donor in good health. Sequencing was performed on CD4+ T cells from PBMCs, cultured in vitro. J is TRBJ1-3 and V is TRBV7-6, with D unclear. CDR3 sequence reads: CASSFSQTLSSGNTIYF. The CDR3 DNA is TGTGCCAGCAGCTTCTCCCAGACACTCAGCTCTGGAAACACCATATATTTT. The variable domain in full, with the rest retrieved from reference TRBV7-6 and TRBJ1-3, is GAGVSQSPRYKVTKRGQDVALRCDPISGHVSLYWYRQALGQGPEFLTYFNYEAQQDKSGLPNDRFSAERPEGSISTLTIQRTEQRDSAMYRCASSFSQTLSSGNTIYFGEGSWLTVV.